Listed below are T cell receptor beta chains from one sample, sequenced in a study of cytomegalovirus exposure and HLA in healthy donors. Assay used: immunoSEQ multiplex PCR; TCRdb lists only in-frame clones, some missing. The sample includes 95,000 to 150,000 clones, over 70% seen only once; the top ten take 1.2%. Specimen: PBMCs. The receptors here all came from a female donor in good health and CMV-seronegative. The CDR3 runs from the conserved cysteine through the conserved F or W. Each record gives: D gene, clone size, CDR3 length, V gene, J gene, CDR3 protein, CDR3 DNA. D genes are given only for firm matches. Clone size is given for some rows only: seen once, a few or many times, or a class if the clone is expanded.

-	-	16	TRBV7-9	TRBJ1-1	CSSSWGGGGSGTEAFF	TGTTCCAGCAGCTGGGGAGGGGGTGGCTCTGGCACTGAAGCTTTCTTT
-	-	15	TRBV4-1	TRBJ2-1	CASSNRQALNNEQFF	TGCGCCAGCAGCAATAGACAGGCGTTAAACAATGAGCAGTTCTTC
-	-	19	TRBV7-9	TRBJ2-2	CSSSTWGGGLLPNTGELFF	TGTTCCAGCAGTACTTGGGGCGGGGGCTTACTTCCGAACACCGGGGAGCTGTTTTTT
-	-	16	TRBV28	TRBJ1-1	CASSPWTALGNTEAFF	TGTGCCAGCAGTCCCTGGACAGCCCTAGGGAACACTGAAGCTTTCTTT
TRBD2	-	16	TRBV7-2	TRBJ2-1	CASSALAGTLYHEQFF	TGTGCCAGCAGCGCACTAGCGGGAACCCTCTACCATGAGCAGTTCTTC
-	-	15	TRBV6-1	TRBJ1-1	CASSEAGGAGRKAFF	TGTGCCAGCAGTGAAGCGGGGGGGGCGGGGAGGAAAGCTTTCTTT
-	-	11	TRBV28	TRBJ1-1	CASSLETEAFF	TGTGCCAGCAGTTTGGAGACTGAAGCTTTCTTT
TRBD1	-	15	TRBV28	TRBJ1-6	CASSKDRGLNSPLHF	TGTGCCAGCAGTAAAGACAGGGGGCTAAATTCACCCCTCCACTTT
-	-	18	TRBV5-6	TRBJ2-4	CASSLPQSEILAKNIQYF	TGTGCCAGCAGCCTCCCACAGTCTGAAATACTAGCCAAAAACATTCAGTACTTC
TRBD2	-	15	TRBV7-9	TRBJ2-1	CSSSSLAGGGNEQFF	TGTTCCAGCAGCTCCCTAGCGGGAGGGGGGAATGAGCAGTTCTTC
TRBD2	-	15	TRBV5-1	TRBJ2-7	CASSLGGTSGYEQYF	TGCGCCAGCAGCTTGGGGGGTACTAGCGGATACGAGCAGTACTTC
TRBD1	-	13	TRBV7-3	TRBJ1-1	CASSPTGETEAFF	TGTGCCAGCAGTCCGACAGGGGAAACTGAAGCTTTCTTT
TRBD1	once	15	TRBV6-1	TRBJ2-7	CASPGPGTGSYEQYF	TGTGCCAGCCCCGGTCCCGGGACAGGCTCCTACGAGCAGTACTTC
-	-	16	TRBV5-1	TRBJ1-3	CASSLWGPRTGNTIYF	TGCGCCAGCAGCTTGTGGGGGCCCCGGACTGGAAACACCATATATTTT
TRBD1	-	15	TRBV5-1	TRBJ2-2	CASSWPGQGEEELFF	TGCGCCAGCAGCTGGCCGGGACAGGGGGAAGAGGAGCTGTTTTTT
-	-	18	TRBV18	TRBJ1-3	CASSPLSRKPTSGNTIYF	TGTGCCAGCTCACCCCTGTCGAGGAAACCGACTTCTGGAAACACCATATATTTT
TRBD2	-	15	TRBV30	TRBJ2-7	CAWTVSGGSTHEQYF	TGTGCCTGGACTGTCAGCGGCGGGAGTACCCACGAGCAGTACTTC